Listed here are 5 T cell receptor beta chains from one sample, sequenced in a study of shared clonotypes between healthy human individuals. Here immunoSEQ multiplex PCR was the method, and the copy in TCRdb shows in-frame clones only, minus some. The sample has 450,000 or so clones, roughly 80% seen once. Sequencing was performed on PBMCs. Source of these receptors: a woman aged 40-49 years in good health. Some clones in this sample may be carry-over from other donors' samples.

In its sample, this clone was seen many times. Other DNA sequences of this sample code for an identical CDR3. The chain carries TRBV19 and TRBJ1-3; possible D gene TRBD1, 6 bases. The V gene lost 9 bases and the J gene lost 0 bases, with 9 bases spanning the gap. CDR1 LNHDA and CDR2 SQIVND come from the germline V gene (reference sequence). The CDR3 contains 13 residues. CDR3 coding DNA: TGTGCCAGCCAGGGGTCCTCTGGAAACACCATATATTTT. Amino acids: CASQGSSGNTIYF.

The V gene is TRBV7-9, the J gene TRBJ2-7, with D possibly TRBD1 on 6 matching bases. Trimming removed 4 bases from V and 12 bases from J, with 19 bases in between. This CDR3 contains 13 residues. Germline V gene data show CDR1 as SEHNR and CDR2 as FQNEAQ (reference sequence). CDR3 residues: CASSSPGAGGRYF. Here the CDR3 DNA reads TGTGCCAGCAGCTCCCCTGGAGCTGGGGGCCGGTACTTC.

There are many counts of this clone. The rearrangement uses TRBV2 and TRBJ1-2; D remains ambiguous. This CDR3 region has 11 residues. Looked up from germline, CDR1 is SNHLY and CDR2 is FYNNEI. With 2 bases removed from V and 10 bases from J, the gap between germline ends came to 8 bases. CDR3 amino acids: CASSETLSYTF. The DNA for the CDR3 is TGTGCCAGCAGTGAAACCCTTTCCTACACCTTC.

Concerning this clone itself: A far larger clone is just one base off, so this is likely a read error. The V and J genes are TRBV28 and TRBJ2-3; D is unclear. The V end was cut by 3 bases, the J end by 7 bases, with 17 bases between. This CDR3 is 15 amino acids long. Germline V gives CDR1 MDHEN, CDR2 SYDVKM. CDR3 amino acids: CASSFTALVRNTQYF. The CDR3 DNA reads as TGTGCCAGCAGTTTTACGGCCCTAGTCCGCAATACGCAGTATTTT.

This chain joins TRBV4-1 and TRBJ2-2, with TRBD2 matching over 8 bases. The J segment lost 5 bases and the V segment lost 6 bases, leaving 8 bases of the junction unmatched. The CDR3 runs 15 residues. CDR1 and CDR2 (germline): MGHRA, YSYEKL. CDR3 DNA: TGCGCCAGCAGGACACCGGGACTAGGAACCGGGGAGCTGTTTTTT. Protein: CASRTPGLGTGELFF.